The entry below describes one T cell receptor (beta chain). The DNA ends 3 residues before the CDR3 does, and the rest of the CDR3 is filled in from the germline J gene. V was pared by 6 bases and J by 2 bases, with 16 bases between. Germline CDR1 is DFQATT and CDR2 is SNEGSKA (reference sequence). The CDR3 is 14 amino acids. The sample originates from a study of T cells in women clearing cervical HPV infection. The method was immunoSEQ multiplex PCR; TCRdb's version includes in-frame clones alone and lacks a portion of them. Its table lists 49,000 or so clones. This sequence originates from a woman between 18 and 70 years old with a cervical HPV16 infection that either progressed to CIN3+ or cleared (not recorded which). The J gene is TRBJ2-5, the V gene TRBV20-1, with D unclear. Sequenced sample: blood buffy coat. This CDR3 is CSAPQPPRQETQYF. Partial CDR3 DNA: TGCAGTGCCCCCCAACCACCTAGACAAGAGACC.